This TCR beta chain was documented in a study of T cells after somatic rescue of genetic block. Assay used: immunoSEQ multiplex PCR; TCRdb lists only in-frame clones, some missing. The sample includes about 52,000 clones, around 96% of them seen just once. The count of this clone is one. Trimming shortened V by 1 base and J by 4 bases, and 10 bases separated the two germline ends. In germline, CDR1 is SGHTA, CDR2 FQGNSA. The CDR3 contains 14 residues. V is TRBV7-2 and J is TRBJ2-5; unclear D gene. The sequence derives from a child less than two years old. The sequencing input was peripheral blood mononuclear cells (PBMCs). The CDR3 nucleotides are TGTGCCAGCAGCTTAGATAATCGGGCAGAGACCCAGTACTTC. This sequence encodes CASSLDNRAETQYF.